This TCR beta chain was profiled in a study of T cells in Graves' hyperthyroidism and ophthalmopathy. Study-level points and caveats: Researchers report that a 13 V-J model separated ophthalmopathy from stable hyperthyroidism. Blood also carried most thyroid clonotypes expanded above 0.001. Ophthalmopathy was model-predicted a median roughly six months pre-onset.

This clonotype has at least ten counts. Its antigen remains unknown. V was clipped by 3 bases and J by 1 base, with 12 bases between them. This CDR3 has 15 residues. Germline CDR1 and CDR2: SNHLY and FYNNEI. Ophthalmopathy patients had moderate-to-severe active disease, CAS ≥3, NOSPECS ≥4, and disease duration under 3 months. The TCR beta CDR3 regions underwent amplification using RNA transcripts as the source. Carried out on the TCR CDR3, a first-round RT-PCR used the HTBI primer set. TCRdb used MiXCR to reprocess the multiplex PCR reads, holding one entry per CDR3 protein. The table records around 500,000 distinct CDR3 sequences, around a fifth of them present only once.

The J gene is TRBJ1-2, the V gene TRBV2; D is possibly TRBD1 (5 bases). Sequencing input: blood. The origin of this receptor is a woman between 65 and 79 years old with Graves' ophthalmopathy. The CDR3 nucleotides are TGTGCCAGCAGTGATGGGGGTAGGGTTAACTATGGCTACACCTTC. Translation gives CASSDGGRVNYGYTF.